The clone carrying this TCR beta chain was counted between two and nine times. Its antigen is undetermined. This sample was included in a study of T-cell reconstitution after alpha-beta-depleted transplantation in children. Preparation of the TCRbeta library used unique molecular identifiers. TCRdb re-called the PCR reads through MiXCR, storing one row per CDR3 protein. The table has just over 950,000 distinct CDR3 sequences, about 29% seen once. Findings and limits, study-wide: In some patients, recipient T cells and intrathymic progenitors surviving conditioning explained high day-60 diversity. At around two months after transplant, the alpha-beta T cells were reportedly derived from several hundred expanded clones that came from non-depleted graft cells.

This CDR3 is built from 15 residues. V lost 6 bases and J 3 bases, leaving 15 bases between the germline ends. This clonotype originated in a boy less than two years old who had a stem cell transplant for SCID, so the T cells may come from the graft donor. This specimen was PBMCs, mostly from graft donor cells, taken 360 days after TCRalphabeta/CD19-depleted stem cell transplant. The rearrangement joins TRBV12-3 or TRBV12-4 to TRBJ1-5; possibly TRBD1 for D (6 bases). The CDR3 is CASRFGTITNQPQHF. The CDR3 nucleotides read TGTGCCAGCAGGTTCGGGACAATTACCAATCAGCCCCAGCATTTT.